What follows are 22 T cell receptor beta chains derived from one specimen sequenced in a study of T cells expressing NK-cell markers. TCRdb re-analyzed the 5' RACE reads; it lists each CDR3 protein once, without DNA. This sample's table has more than 90,000 distinct CDR3 sequences. The source material was blood T cells: a sorted CD56 or NKG2C T cell subset, CD4+ or CD8+ T cells, or bulk PBMC T cells (not recorded which). These TCRs come from a woman between 18 and 70 years old in good health.

The J gene is TRBJ2-5, the V gene TRBV3-1; absent DNA, TCRdb's TRBD1 call cannot be checked. Germline-derived CDR1 and CDR2 are LGHDT and YNNKEL (reference sequence). This CDR3 region has 13 residues. The CDR3 loop reads CASSPRTEETQYF.

This CDR3 is CASSLWGAQSYEQYF. The rearrangement joins TRBV2 to TRBJ2-7; TCRdb lists TRBD1, though no DNA is available to test this call. CDR1 SNHLY and CDR2 FYNNEI come from the germline V gene. CDR3 length: 15 residues.

This rearrangement joins TRBV28 to TRBJ2-5. Germline CDR1 MDHEN, CDR2 SYDVKM. The CDR3 consists of 14 residues. CDR3 region: CASSQGSGWETQYF. The whole variable domain, remainder taken from reference TRBV28 and TRBJ2-5, is DVKVTQSSRYLVKRTGEKVFLECVQDMDHENMFWYRQDPGLGLRLIYFSYDVKMKEKGDIPEGYSVSREKKERFSLILESASTNQTSMYLCASSQGSGWETQYFGPGTRLLVL.

The chain combines TRBV7-3 with TRBJ2-1. CDR1 and CDR2 (germline): SGHTA, FQGTGA. The CDR3 has 12 residues. The CDR3: CASSSTQNEQFF.

The J gene is TRBJ2-1, the V gene TRBV12-3 or TRBV12-4; TCRdb indicates TRBD1, and absent DNA this call remains unverified. The CDR3 is 19 residues long. The CDR3 loop reads CASSFPGLKALSSYNEQFF.

The J gene is TRBJ2-3, the V gene TRBV7-8; there is no DNA to check the TCRdb D call of TRBD2. The CDR3 covers 16 residues. The germline CDR1 and CDR2 sequences are SGHVS and FQNEAQ. CDR3: CASSSTTSGGGDTQYF.

V usage is TRBV6-4 and J usage is TRBJ2-1; TCRdb's assignment of TRBD1 cannot be checked, as there is no DNA. The CDR3 covers 14 residues. The V gene's germline CDR1 is MRHNA and CDR2 SNTAGT. The CDR3 is CATSRDISYNEQFF.

The chain joins TRBV7-8 to TRBJ2-7; TCRdb's assignment of TRBD1 cannot be checked, as there is no DNA. This CDR3 has 14 residues. CDR1 is SGHVS and CDR2 is FQNEAQ in the germline V gene. The CDR3 reads CASSLGQGRHEQYF.

This chain links TRBV3-1 with TRBJ2-5; the D gene TCRdb calls, TRBD2, cannot be checked with no DNA. The CDR3 has 15 residues. From germline, CDR1 is LGHDT and CDR2 YNNKEL (reference sequence). The CDR3 region is CASSPSSGVGETQYF.

This chain links TRBV6-1 with TRBJ2-2. This CDR3 spans 13 amino acids. Germline values: CDR1 MNHNS, CDR2 SASEGT. CDR3 sequence reads: CASSSGDTGELFF.

The CDR3 loop reads CASSYRRGSTDTQYF. The chain is built from TRBV7-3 and TRBJ2-3; the D call from TCRdb, TRBD1, cannot be confirmed without DNA. Germline V CDR1 and CDR2: SGHTA, FQGTGA. The CDR3 is made up of 15 amino acids.

The chain employs TRBV12-3 or TRBV12-4 and TRBJ2-1; TCRdb reports TRBD2, a call that lacks DNA to check it against. CDR3 length equals 16 residues. CDR3 in amino acids: CASSTSGGAGYNEQFF.

The V gene is TRBV19, the J gene TRBJ2-7. The CDR3 is made up of 14 amino acids. CDR1 LNHDA and CDR2 SQIVND come from the germline V gene (reference sequence). Here the CDR3 reads CASSIRGSSYEQYF.

V usage is TRBV20-1 and J usage is TRBJ2-1; TCRdb indicates TRBD2, and absent DNA this call remains unverified. Germline assignment: CDR1 DFQATT and CDR2 SNEGSKA (reference sequence). This CDR3 contains 13 residues. Here the CDR3 reads CSAPAGLLDEQFF.

The V and J genes are TRBV9 and TRBJ2-3; TCRdb names TRBD1, which stays unverified in the absence of DNA. This CDR3 contains 16 residues. Germline CDR1 reads SGDLS; CDR2 reads YYNGEE. The CDR3 loop reads CASSAGVPPVNDTQYF.

The chain recombines TRBV7-9 with TRBJ2-7; TCRdb's assignment of TRBD2 cannot be checked, as there is no DNA. Germline V gene sequence: CDR1 SEHNR, CDR2 FQNEAQ (reference sequence). CDR3 length: 15 residues. This CDR3 is CASSFKASGLYEQYF.

The V and J genes are TRBV4-1 and TRBJ1-1; TCRdb indicates TRBD1, and absent DNA this call remains unverified. Germline V gives CDR1 MGHRA, CDR2 YSYEKL. The CDR3 loop spans 18 amino acids. The CDR3 is CASSQGDPSAGVNTEAFF.

J is TRBJ2-1 and V is TRBV20-1; the TCRdb D gene call, TRBD1, has no DNA to confirm it. In germline, CDR1 is DFQATT, CDR2 SNEGSKA (reference sequence). The CDR3 has 13 amino acids. CDR3: CSANPGNYNEQFF.

V gene TRBV20-1 combines with J gene TRBJ2-2; TCRdb indicates TRBD1, and absent DNA this call remains unverified. The CDR3 spans 14 residues. Germline CDR1 and CDR2: DFQATT and SNEGSKA (reference sequence). The CDR3 loop reads CSARVGQGTGELFF.

V usage is TRBV13 and J usage is TRBJ2-3. In germline, CDR1 is PRHDT, CDR2 FYEKMQ (reference sequence). CDR3 length equals 12 residues. CDR3 in amino acids: CASSSSTDTQYF.

CDR3 sequence reads: CASSYTGGAAYEQYF. The chain has TRBV28 and TRBJ2-7; the D call from TCRdb, TRBD1, cannot be confirmed without DNA. Per the germline V gene, CDR1 is MDHEN and CDR2 is SYDVKM. CDR3 size: 15 residues.

This chain links TRBV5-6 with TRBJ1-1. CDR3 size: 12 residues. Germline loops: CDR1 SGHDT, CDR2 YYEEEE. The CDR3 here is CASSFGQGAAFF.